This T cell receptor beta chain was recovered during a study of blood T cell repertoires in COVID-19. Study information: The United States, Italy and Spain provided the acute and convalescent COVID-19 samples. In each case, the material was cDNA or gDNA derived from T cells, B-cell-depleted T cells, or PBMCs.

In the source study's methods: Nucleated cell counts were estimated from reference gene primer amplification. Here immunoSEQ multiplex PCR was the method, and the copy in TCRdb shows in-frame clones only, minus some. That table is the source of V, J and clone size, and D and trimming were worked out from the DNA. The sample carries roughly 80,000 clones, approximately 80% recorded once. Germline CDR1 is MNHEY and CDR2 is SMNVEV (reference sequence). The CDR3 has 13 residues. The ends were cut back, 5 bases at V and 7 bases at J, with 11 bases in the middle. Sequenced material: peripheral blood. The gene calls are TRBV27 and TRBJ1-4; tentatively, D is TRBD1 (5 bases). The sequence derives from a man older than 75 with acute or convalescent COVID-19. The CDR3 sequence is CASSTQGVEKLFF. Here the CDR3 DNA reads TGTGCCAGCAGTACTCAGGGTGTTGAAAAACTGTTTTTT. The full variable domain, its missing parts supplied by reference TRBV27 and TRBJ1-4, is EAQVTQNPRYLITVTGKKLTVTCSQNMNHEYMSWYRQDPGLGLRQIYYSMNVEVTDKGDVPEGYKVSRKEKRNFPLILESPSPNQTSLYFCASSTQGVEKLFFGSGTQLSVL.